The T cell receptor beta chain under discussion was sequenced for a study of tumor and adjacent non-tumor tissue in lung cancer. Study-wide background: The cohort had approximately 13 adenocarcinoma, 2 squamous cell and 1 small cell patients. General study findings and limits: Tumor tissue had significantly higher TCR diversity than normal lung. Tumor TCR diversity, when higher, was linked to shorter survival.

Of note for this clonotype: The antigen is undetermined. The junction differs from germline at one of its ends, possibly a read error.

RNA was extracted from bulk tissue without any cell sorting. Distant lung tissue was collected more than 3 cm away from the tumor edge. A modified ARM-PCR protocol with three rounds of nested PCR amplified TCRbeta. TCRdb passed the multiplex PCR reads through MiXCR, listing each CDR3 protein once. The data hold 80,000 to 130,000 distinct CDR3 sequences, with 50% to 70% observed a single time. CDR1 and CDR2 (germline): SGHNT, YYREEE (reference sequence). This CDR3 has 11 residues. This chain uses TRBV5-4 with TRBJ2-3; D ambiguous. The receptor was isolated from a young man with non-small cell lung cancer. Sequencing was carried out using distant non-tumor lung tissue. The CDR3 bases are TGTGCCAGCAGTTGGAGAGATACGCGGTATTTT. Translation: CASSWRDTRYF.